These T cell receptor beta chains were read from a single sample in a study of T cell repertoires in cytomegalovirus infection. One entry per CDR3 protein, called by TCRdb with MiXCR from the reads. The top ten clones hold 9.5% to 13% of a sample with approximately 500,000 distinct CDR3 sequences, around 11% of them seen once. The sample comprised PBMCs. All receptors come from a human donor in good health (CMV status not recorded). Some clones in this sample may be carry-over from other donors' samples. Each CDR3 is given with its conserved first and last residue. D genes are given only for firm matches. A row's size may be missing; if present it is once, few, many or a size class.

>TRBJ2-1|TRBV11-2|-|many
TGTGCCAGCAGCTTAGCGCTTAGGGGCCCAGGCTCCTACAATGAGCAGTTCTTC
CASSLALRGPGSYNEQFF
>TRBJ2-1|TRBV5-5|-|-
TGTGCCAGCAGCTTGTTTGGACAAAGCTCCTACAATGAGCAGTTCTTC
CASSLFGQSSYNEQFF
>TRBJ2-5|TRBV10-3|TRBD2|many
TGTGCCATCAGTGCAAGGGCTAGCGGGAACCAAGAGACCCAGTACTTC
CAISARASGNQETQYF
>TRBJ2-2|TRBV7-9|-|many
TGTGCCAGCAGCCCTTCAGGGAGCGGTAGATCCGGGGAGCTGTTTTTT
CASSPSGSGRSGELFF
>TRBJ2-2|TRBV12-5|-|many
TGTGCTAGTCGATCCGACATAGACGCGAACACCGGGGAGCTGTTTTTT
CASRSDIDANTGELFF
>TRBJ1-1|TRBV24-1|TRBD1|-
TGTGCCACCAGTGCAGGGACAGGGTCGACTTTCTTT
CATSAGTGSTFF
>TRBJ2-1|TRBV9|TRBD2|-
TGTGCCAGCAGCCCCGGGACTAGGGTCGACAATGAGCAGTTCTTC
CASSPGTRVDNEQFF
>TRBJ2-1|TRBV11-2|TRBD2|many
TGTGCCAGCAGCTCGACTAGCGGGTCAGGGGAGCAGTTCTTC
CASSSTSGSGEQFF
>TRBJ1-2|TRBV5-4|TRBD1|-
TGTGCCAGCAGCCCGACAGGGGGTCATGGCTACACCTTC
CASSPTGGHGYTF
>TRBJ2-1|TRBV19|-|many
TGTGCCAGTAAGGGGCCGAGCTCCTACAATGAGCAGTTCTTC
CASKGPSSYNEQFF
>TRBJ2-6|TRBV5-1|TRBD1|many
TGCGCCAGCAGCTCCCCCCAGGGGGTGTTTTCTGGGGCCAACGTCCTGACTTTC
CASSSPQGVFSGANVLTF
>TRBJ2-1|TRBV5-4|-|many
TGTGCCAGCAGCGGTACTAGGAATGAGCAGTTCTTC
CASSGTRNEQFF
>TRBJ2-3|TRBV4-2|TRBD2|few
TGTGCCAGCAGCCAAGAACCAGGGAGGGCCGATACGCAGTATTTT
CASSQEPGRADTQYF
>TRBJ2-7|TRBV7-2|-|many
TGTGCCAGCAGCCCGCTGGGGGCAGAGATCTACGAGCAGTACTTC
CASSPLGAEIYEQYF
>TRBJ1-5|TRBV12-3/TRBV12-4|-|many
TGTGCCAGCAGTGCTGACAGCCTCTCCGATCAGCCCCAGCATTTT
CASSADSLSDQPQHF
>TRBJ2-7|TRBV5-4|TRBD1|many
TGTGCCAGCAGCCCCGGTACAGGGGGCTGGGGGGACGAGCAGTACTTC
CASSPGTGGWGDEQYF
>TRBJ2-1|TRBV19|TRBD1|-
TGTGCCAGTAGTTCTCCGGGACAGGGGGAATACAATGAGCAGTTCTTC
CASSSPGQGEYNEQFF
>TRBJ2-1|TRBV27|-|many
TGTGCCAGCAGCCTACTCCGATATCAAAGTGATGAGCAGTTCTTC
CASSLLRYQSDEQFF
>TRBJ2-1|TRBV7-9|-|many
TGTGCCAGCAGCTTATCTGATGAGCAGTTCTTC
CASSLSDEQFF
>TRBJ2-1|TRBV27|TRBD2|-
TGTGCCAGCAGCCGTCTGGCGGGGGGGCCGGTTAATGAGCAGTTCTTC
CASSRLAGGPVNEQFF
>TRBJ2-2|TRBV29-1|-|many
TGCAGCGTGGGACCTCCTAACACCGGGGAGCTGTTTTTT
CSVGPPNTGELFF
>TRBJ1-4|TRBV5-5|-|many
TGTGCCAGCAGCCCCAGGGAATCGTTGTATGGTAATGAAAAACTGTTTTTT
CASSPRESLYGNEKLFF
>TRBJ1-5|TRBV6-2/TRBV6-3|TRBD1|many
TGTGCCAGCAGTTCGGACAGGAGTCAGCCCCAGCATTTT
CASSSDRSQPQHF
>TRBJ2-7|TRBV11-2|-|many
TGTGCCAGCAGCCCCTGGGACGGTATCAGCTCCTACGAGCAGTACTTC
CASSPWDGISSYEQYF
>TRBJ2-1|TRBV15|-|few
TGTGCCACCAGCTCCATAGGGGGGACGGTCAATGAGCAGTTCTTC
CATSSIGGTVNEQFF
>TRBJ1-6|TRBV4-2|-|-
TGTGCCAGCAGCCAGAAATCAGGGCGAAGGGGAAGCTCCTATAATTCACCCCTCCACTTT
CASSQKSGRRGSSYNSPLHF
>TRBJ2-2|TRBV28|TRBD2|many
TGTGCCAGCAGTTTACTAGCGGCGAACACCGGGGAGCTGTTTTTT
CASSLLAANTGELFF
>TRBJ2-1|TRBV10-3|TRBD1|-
TGTGCCATCAGCGCCGGGACAGGGAGTTTTAATGAGCAGTTCTTC
CAISAGTGSFNEQFF